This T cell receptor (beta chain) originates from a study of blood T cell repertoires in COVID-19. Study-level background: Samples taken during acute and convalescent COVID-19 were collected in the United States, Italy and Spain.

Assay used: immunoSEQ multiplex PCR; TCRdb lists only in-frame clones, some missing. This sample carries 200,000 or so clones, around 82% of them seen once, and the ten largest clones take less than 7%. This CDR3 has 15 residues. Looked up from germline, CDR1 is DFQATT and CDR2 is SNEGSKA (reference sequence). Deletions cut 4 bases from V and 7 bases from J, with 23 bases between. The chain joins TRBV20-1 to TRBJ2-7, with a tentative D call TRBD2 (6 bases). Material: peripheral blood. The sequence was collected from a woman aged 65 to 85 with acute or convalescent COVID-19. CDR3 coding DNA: TGCAGTGCTAATGATTTAGCGGACCCTCTCGGGGAGCAGTACTTC. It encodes CSANDLADPLGEQYF.